Listed here is a single T cell receptor (beta chain). Trimming stripped 6 bases from V and 1 base from J, with 24 bases between. CDR1 SGHVS and CDR2 FNYEAQ come from the germline V gene. The CDR3 length is 19 residues. This specimen comes from a study of T cell responses to AZD1222 COVID-19 vaccine. Sequenced by immunoSEQ multiplex PCR; TCRdb stores in-frame clones only, minus some. The table includes roughly 150,000 clones, around 93% detected once. The sample consisted of peripheral blood, taken on day 0 of AZD1222 vaccination. This sequence joins TRBV7-6 and TRBJ2-2; perhaps D is TRBD1 or TRBD2 (5 bases each). This sequence originates from an adult in good health. CDR3 sequence reads: CASSQYRGVSTRNTGELFF. CDR3 bases: TGTGCCAGCAGTCAGTATCGAGGGGTGTCTACACGGAACACCGGGGAGCTGTTTTTT.